This passage covers 5 T cell receptor beta chains from one sample sequenced in a study of a mutant IDH1 vaccine in newly diagnosed glioma. This sample's time point: week 35, safety follow-up. The study gave 300 ug of mutant IDH1 20-mer peptide per vaccine dose, with topical imiquimod. These receptors' targets are unknown. Using immunoSEQ multiplex PCR, the repertoire was profiled, and TCRdb retains in-frame clones only, with some absent. Altogether about 54,000 clones are present, 86% being singletons, with the ten largest covering roughly 1.6%. Sequences were derived from PBMCs, sampled from a glioma patient whose treatment included an IDH1 peptide vaccine. These receptors were taken from a man aged 40-49 years with glioma.

This clone was recorded once. The rearrangement uses TRBV27 and TRBJ2-1; D is undetermined. V lost 1 base to trimming and J lost 0 bases, with 13 bases between them. Germline V gives CDR1 MNHEY, CDR2 SMNVEV (reference sequence). The CDR3 length is 17 residues. For the CDR3, the DNA is TGTGCCAGCAGTTTATTGTTAGGTACTCGCTCCTACAATGAGCAGTTCTTC. This encodes CASSLLLGTRSYNEQFF.

V and J are TRBV6-6 and TRBJ1-2; 11 bases line up with TRBD1. CDR1 is MNHNY, CDR2 SVGAGI, per germline (reference sequence). CDR3 length equals 14 residues. Losses at the gene ends were 6 bases for V and 6 bases for J; bases not matched to a gene: 6. The CDR3 DNA is TGTGCCAGCAGCCCGCCGGACAGGGGGCATGGCTACACCTTC. Translated, it gives CASSPPDRGHGYTF.

J is TRBJ2-7 and V is TRBV5-1; 7 positions match TRBD2. CDR1 is SGHRS, CDR2 YFSETQ, per germline. J gave up 6 bases and V 0 bases, and 9 bases lay outside the gene matches. CDR3 length equals 15 residues. CDR3 amino acids: CASSLGGTPGGEQYF. The CDR3 DNA sequence: TGCGCCAGCAGCTTGGGTGGGACCCCGGGGGGCGAGCAGTACTTC.

The chain recombines TRBV7-2 with TRBJ2-3; 8 nucleotides match TRBD2. Per the germline V gene, CDR1 is SGHTA and CDR2 is FQGNSA. There are 16 residues in the CDR3. Germline trimming cut 3 bases from V and 2 bases from J; bases unmatched to any gene: 7. CDR3 nucleotides: TGTGCCAGCAGCTTTGGGAGCGGGGGTTTCACAGATACGCAGTATTTT. It specifies CASSFGSGGFTDTQYF. The whole variable domain, filled in from reference TRBV7-2 and TRBJ2-3, reads GAGVSQSPSNKVTEKGKDVELRCDPISGHTALYWYRQSLGQGLEFLIYFQGNSAPDKSGLPSDRFSAERTGGSVSTLTIQRTQQEDSAVYLCASSFGSGGFTDTQYFGPGTRLTVL.

Only one count was recorded for this clone. The CDR3 DNA sequence: TGTGCCATCGCCGGAAATAGCAATCAGCCCCAGCATTTT. Residues: CAIAGNSNQPQHF. The genes are TRBV10-3 and TRBJ1-5; D is ambiguous. The germline CDR1 and CDR2 sequences are ENHRY and SYGVKD. This CDR3 region has 13 residues. V was trimmed by 8 bases and J by 0 bases, leaving 8 bases between them.